These 26 T cell receptor beta chains came from one sample sequenced in a study of T cell repertoires in cytomegalovirus infection. Each CDR3 protein gets one entry after TCRdb re-called the reads with MiXCR. The sample has hundreds of thousands of distinct CDR3 sequences; around 31% are singletons. For these TCRs, the target antigens are not known. The material was cultured PBMCs, obtained from culture after CMV antigen stimulation. Source of these receptors: a human donor in good health (CMV status not recorded). Some clones in this sample may be carry-over from other donors' samples.

Only a few counts were recorded for this clonotype. The chain uses TRBV7-8 and TRBJ1-1; no clear D gene. Germline CDR1 reads SGHVS; CDR2 reads FQNEAQ. The CDR3 runs to 13 residues. The V end was cut by 4 bases, the J end by 1 base, with 7 bases between. CDR3 protein: CASSWQRNTEAFF. CDR3 nucleotide sequence: TGTGCCAGCAGCTGGCAGAGGAACACTGAAGCTTTCTTT.

This clonotype was counted many times. The CDR3 loop reads CASSLTTASSYEQYF. CDR3 nucleotides: TGTGCCAGCAGCTTAACGACAGCCAGCTCCTACGAGCAGTACTTC. The chain uses TRBV7-2 and TRBJ2-7, with D tentatively TRBD1 (5 bases). The CDR3 contains 15 residues. Between the trimmed V and J ends, which lost 2 bases and 0 bases, there was a span of 11 bases. The germline gives CDR1 SGHTA, CDR2 FQGNSA.

CDR3 protein: CASSSPGEYEQYF. The CDR3 DNA reads as TGTGCCAGCAGCTCCCCGGGCGAATACGAGCAGTACTTC. The rearrangement links TRBV7-8 to TRBJ2-7; no clear D gene. Germline CDR1 SGHVS, CDR2 FQNEAQ. The CDR3 runs to 13 residues. Trimming shortened V by 4 bases and J by 4 bases, and 11 bases separated the two germline ends.

This chain joins TRBV19 and TRBJ1-5; D gene uncertain. In germline, CDR1 is LNHDA, CDR2 SQIVND (reference sequence). Trimming shortened V by 7 bases and J by 4 bases, and 14 bases separated the two germline ends. The CDR3 extends over 14 amino acids. CDR3 nucleotide sequence: TGTGCCAGTAACCAGGTATGGGGTAATCAGCCCCAGCATTTT. Amino acid sequence: CASNQVWGNQPQHF.

This clonotype has at least ten counts. As DNA, the CDR3 is TGTGCCAGCAGCGTTCTTGGTTTGGATACGCAGTATTTT. This translates into CASSVLGLDTQYF. This chain links TRBV7-2 with TRBJ2-3; D uncertain. Germline CDR1 SGHTA, CDR2 FQGNSA. CDR3 length: 13 residues. Deletions cut 5 bases from V and 6 bases from J, with 12 bases between.

The V call is TRBV7-2, the J call TRBJ2-1, with a tentative D call TRBD2 (6 bases). The CDR3 consists of 15 residues. From germline, CDR1 is SGHTA and CDR2 FQGNSA. V lost 5 bases and J lost 1, with 12 bases in between. DNA for the CDR3: TGTGCCAGCAGCAGCAGACTAGATTCCTACAATGAGCAGTTCTTC. Translating gives CASSSRLDSYNEQFF.

The rearrangement links TRBV9 to TRBJ2-3; a weak D match, TRBD2 (5 bases). The length of the CDR3 is 16 residues. The V end lost 4 bases, the J end lost 4 bases, and 19 bases lay between the germline ends. Germline V lookup: CDR1 SGDLS, CDR2 YYNGEE. CDR3 amino acids: CASSPRGSSAPDTQYF. CDR3 DNA: TGTGCCAGCAGCCCCCGCGGGTCCTCCGCCCCAGATACGCAGTATTTT.

The gene calls are TRBV6-2 or TRBV6-3 and TRBJ1-5; possible D gene TRBD1, 5 bases. V was shortened by 10 bases and J by 2 bases, with 24 bases between the two germline ends. CDR1 is MNHEY and CDR2 is SVGEGT in the germline V gene. The CDR3 runs 17 residues. DNA for the CDR3: TGTGCCACCTCGGACTCGACGGGGCGCTTGGGCAATCAGCCCCAGCATTTT. Translated, it gives CATSDSTGRLGNQPQHF.

The chain carries TRBV18 and TRBJ1-2, with D perhaps TRBD1 (6 bases). Germline V lookup: CDR1 KGHSH, CDR2 LQKENI. V shed 5 bases and J shed 2 bases, with 15 bases lying between them. The length of the CDR3 is 15 residues. The DNA of the CDR3 is TGTGCCAGCTCATCACGATTGGGGGCCAACTATGGCTACACCTTC. Its protein is CASSSRLGANYGYTF.

The V and J genes are TRBV5-4 and TRBJ2-2, with D tentatively TRBD1 (6 bases). Trimming left V 3 bases short and J 8 bases short, with 17 bases between. This CDR3 spans 15 amino acids. CDR1 is SGHNT, CDR2 YYREEE, per germline (reference sequence). CDR3 amino acids: CASSSGGLTLGELFF. The CDR3 DNA sequence: TGTGCCAGCAGCTCTGGGGGCCTTACGTTAGGGGAGCTGTTTTTT.

There are many counts of this clonotype. The chain joins TRBV19 to TRBJ1-2; 8 bases map to TRBD1. Germline CDR1 reads LNHDA; CDR2 reads SQIVND (reference sequence). V lost 5 bases and J lost 4; bases outside the gene matches: 6. This CDR3 has 14 amino acids. The CDR3 sequence is CASSEGQVGYGYTF. Written as DNA, the CDR3 is TGTGCCAGTAGTGAGGGACAGGTCGGCTATGGCTACACCTTC.

Ten or more counts support this clonotype. The chain employs TRBV7-2 and TRBJ2-3; 7 nucleotides match TRBD1. Unmatched junction bases numbered 6, after V lost 3 bases and J lost 3 bases. Per germline, CDR1 SGHTA and CDR2 FQGNSA. The CDR3 has 15 residues. In nucleotides, the CDR3 is TGTGCCAGCAGCTTTAGGGGGCAGGGTACAGATACGCAGTATTTT. Translation: CASSFRGQGTDTQYF.

This clonotype was observed a handful of times. V is TRBV6-1 and J is TRBJ2-7; 7 bases are a match to TRBD2. Losses at the gene ends were 3 bases for V and 2 bases for J; bases not matched to a gene: 4. The CDR3 covers 14 residues. In germline, CDR1 is MNHNS, CDR2 SASEGT. CDR3 in amino acids: CASSELREPYEQYF. CDR3 nucleotides: TGTGCCAGCAGTGAGCTGCGGGAGCCCTACGAGCAGTACTTC.

The V and J genes are TRBV5-4 and TRBJ2-7; 7 nucleotides line up with TRBD2. This CDR3 has 14 amino acids. Germline values: CDR1 SGHNT, CDR2 YYREEE (reference sequence). Trimming at V came to 4 bases and at J to 2 bases, leaving 6 bases not matched to a gene. The CDR3 coding sequence is TGTGCCAGCAGCGATACCGGGACTACCTACGAGCAGTACTTC. Translating gives CASSDTGTTYEQYF. The complete variable domain, with remaining parts taken from reference TRBV5-4 and TRBJ2-7, reads ETGVTQSPTHLIKTRGQQVTLRCSSQSGHNTVSWYQQALGQGPQFIFQYYREEENGRGNFPPRFSGLQFPNYSSELNVNALELDDSALYLCASSDTGTTYEQYFGPGTRLTVT.

The chain has TRBV12-3 or TRBV12-4 and TRBJ1-5; D is unresolved. V shed 5 bases and J shed 3 bases, with 11 bases lying between them. This CDR3 region has 14 residues. Written as DNA, the CDR3 is TGTGCCAGCAGTGTACTTGGGTACAATCAGCCCCAGCATTTT. This codes for CASSVLGYNQPQHF.

This clonotype was seen many times. This sequence joins TRBV4-1 and TRBJ1-1; D gene uncertain. Germline V gene data show CDR1 as MGHRA and CDR2 as YSYEKL. This CDR3 is built from 14 residues. V lost 7 bases and J lost 2, with 14 bases in between. The CDR3 sequence is CASTSVGFNTEAFF. CDR3 nucleotides: TGCGCCAGCACCTCCGTTGGGTTTAACACTGAAGCTTTCTTT.

The chain links TRBV7-8 to TRBJ1-6, with a possible D match to TRBD1 (5 bases). Germline assignment: CDR1 SGHVS and CDR2 FQNEAQ. V lost 5 bases and J lost 0, with 8 bases in between. The CDR3 is 15 residues long. CDR3 in amino acids: CASSRQSSYNSPLHF. The DNA for the CDR3 is TGTGCCAGCAGCCGACAGAGCTCCTATAATTCACCCCTCCACTTT. Variable domain in full (rest from reference TRBV7-8 and TRBJ1-6): GAGVSQSPRYKVAKRGQDVALRCDPISGHVSLFWYQQALGQGPEFLTYFQNEAQLDKSGLPSDRFFAERPEGSVSTLKIQRTQQEDSAVYLCASSRQSSYNSPLHFGNGTRLTVT.

This rearrangement joins TRBV2 to TRBJ1-6, with TRBD1 matching over 7 bases. The germline V gene has CDR1 SNHLY and CDR2 FYNNEI. This CDR3 has 14 amino acids. J gave up 4 bases and V 7 bases, and 4 bases lay outside the gene matches. CDR3 region: CASKHRGYNSPLHF. For the CDR3, the DNA is TGTGCCAGCAAGCACAGGGGATATAATTCACCCCTCCACTTT.

There are a few counts of this clonotype. The DNA for the CDR3 is TGTGCCAGCTCACCATTAGCGGGAGACCCTGAGCAGTTCTTC. This sequence encodes CASSPLAGDPEQFF. This chain connects TRBV18 to TRBJ2-1, with 9 bases matching TRBD2. Per the germline V gene, CDR1 is KGHSH and CDR2 is LQKENI. Germline trimming cut 2 bases from V and 9 bases from J; bases unmatched to any gene: 5. This CDR3 spans 14 amino acids.

The V call is TRBV7-2, the J call TRBJ2-3; 8 bases are a match to TRBD2. V gave up 5 bases and J gave up 1 base; unmatched junction bases: 8. This CDR3 region has 16 residues. From germline, CDR1 is SGHTA and CDR2 FQGNSA. Here the CDR3 reads CASSPLAGYRTDTQYF. CDR3 DNA sequence: TGTGCCAGCAGCCCGCTAGCGGGTTATCGCACAGATACGCAGTATTTT.

The J gene is TRBJ2-1, the V gene TRBV3-1; D not resolved. V was shortened by 0 bases and J by 2 bases, with 5 bases between the two germline ends. The CDR3 loop spans 14 amino acids. From germline, CDR1 is LGHDT and CDR2 YNNKEL (reference sequence). The chain's CDR3 is CASSQDTTYNEQFF. CDR3 nucleotide sequence: TGTGCCAGCAGCCAAGATACTACCTACAATGAGCAGTTCTTC.

This clonotype was observed a few times. Mismatch with germline at one junction end may stem from a read error. The chain employs TRBV7-9 and TRBJ2-1, with D possibly called TRBD1 or TRBD2 (5 bases each). Germline CDR1 is SEHNR and CDR2 is FQNEAQ (reference sequence). This CDR3 region has 11 residues. The CDR3 region is CASSPRDPTHF. CDR3 coding DNA: TGTGCCAGCAGCCCCCGGGACCCGACCCACTTC. The full variable domain, in which reference TRBV7-9 and TRBJ2-1 provide the parts outside the CDR3, is DTGVSQNPRHKITKRGQNVTFRCDPISEHNRLYWYRQTLGQGPEFLTYFQNEAQLEKSRLLSDRFSAERPKGSFSTLEIQRTEQGDSAMYLCASSPRDPTHFGPGTRLTVL.

Only a few counts were recorded for this clonotype. The CDR3 sequence: CASSRQGEFTEAFF. In nucleotides, the CDR3 is TGTGCCAGCTCGAGACAGGGCGAATTCACTGAAGCTTTCTTT. This chain uses TRBV2 with TRBJ1-1, with 7 positions matching TRBD1. Germline V CDR1 and CDR2: SNHLY, FYNNEI. Trimming removed 8 bases from V and 4 bases from J; junction bases left unmatched: 10. This CDR3 spans 14 amino acids.

The rearrangement links TRBV5-5 to TRBJ2-1; D is uncertain. This CDR3 is built from 14 residues. Per the germline V gene, CDR1 is SGHKS and CDR2 is YYEKEE (reference sequence). The germline V and J ends were trimmed by 1 base and 5 bases, with 10 bases remaining between them. The CDR3 sequence: CASSLFMGHNEQFF. The DNA of the CDR3 is TGTGCCAGCAGCTTGTTTATGGGTCACAATGAGCAGTTCTTC.

This clonotype occurred many times. This chain uses TRBV7-8 with TRBJ1-2, with D perhaps TRBD1 (5 bases). This CDR3 contains 13 residues. Per germline, CDR1 SGHVS and CDR2 FQNEAQ. V was pared by 1 base and J by 4 bases, with 7 bases between. Here the CDR3 DNA reads TGTGCCAGCAGCTTAGGTAGGGGCTATGGCTACACCTTC. It is translated as CASSLGRGYGYTF.

This clonotype occurred many times. The chain links TRBV7-2 to TRBJ2-7; TRBD2 matches 14 bases. J gave up 6 bases and V 6 bases, and 7 bases lay outside the gene matches. The CDR3 is made up of 15 amino acids. Germline values: CDR1 SGHTA, CDR2 FQGNSA. For the CDR3, the DNA is TGTGCCAGCAGGGATGGGACTAGCGGGAGCGCCGAGCAGTACTTC. This encodes CASRDGTSGSAEQYF.